Each of the 7 T cell receptor beta chains below was sequenced from the same sample in a study of regulatory T cells in long-lasting Graves disease. As for time point: persistent/refractory GD, antithyroid drugs over 5 years with positive TRAb. Researchers made the TCR library from RNA that was extracted from PBMCs. The TCR beta library used iRepertoire HTBI primers with Arm-PCR amplification of CDR3. TCRdb itself ran the multiplex PCR reads through MiXCR, one entry per CDR3 protein. This sample yields roughly 470,000 distinct CDR3 sequences, of which around 21% are seen a single time; 7.8% belongs to the top ten. The specimen was peripheral blood mononuclear cells (PBMCs), collected when the disease was refractory, from a patient treated with antithyroid drugs. The receptor source for this set is a female donor with Graves disease.

This clonotype was picked up a small number of times. This chain links TRBV20-1 with TRBJ2-7; TRBD1 matches at 9 bases. The J segment lost 0 bases and the V segment lost 5 bases, leaving 5 bases of the junction unmatched. CDR3 length equals 14 residues. Germline assignment: CDR1 DFQATT and CDR2 SNEGSKA (reference sequence). Here the CDR3 DNA reads TGCAGTGCTCGGGACAGGGTTCCCTCCTACGAGCAGTACTTC. Translation: CSARDRVPSYEQYF.

There are many counts of this clonotype. The chain combines TRBV2 with TRBJ2-5; D could derive from TRBD1 or TRBD2 (5 bases each). Germline V gene lookup returns CDR1 SNHLY and CDR2 FYNNEI. The CDR3 sequence is 15 residues long. With 8 bases removed from V and 4 bases from J, the gap between germline ends came to 20 bases. In DNA, the CDR3 is TGTGCCAGCCTCAGACAGTTAGGACTGAGAGAGACCCAGTACTTC. It translates to CASLRQLGLRETQYF. Drawing the rest from reference TRBV2 and TRBJ2-5, the complete variable domain is EPEVTQTPSHQVTQMGQEVILRCVPISNHLYFYWYRQILGQKVEFLVSFYNNEISEKSEIFDDQFSVERPDGSNFTLKIRSTKLEDSAMYFCASLRQLGLRETQYFGPGTRLLVL.

V and J are TRBV30 and TRBJ2-1; D call uncertain. The V gene's germline CDR1 is GTSNPN and CDR2 SVGIG (reference sequence). This CDR3 is 15 amino acids long. V was shortened by 5 bases and J by 0 bases, with 14 bases between the two germline ends. The CDR3 loop is CAWSAPGNSYNEQFF. CDR3 nucleotides: TGTGCCTGGTCCGCCCCGGGCAACTCCTACAATGAGCAGTTCTTC.

Only a few counts were recorded for this clonotype. The chain combines TRBV5-1 with TRBJ1-2; 10 bases match TRBD1. Trimming at V came to 6 bases and at J to 7 bases, leaving 9 bases not matched to a gene. CDR3 length: 14 residues. In germline, CDR1 is SGHRS, CDR2 YFSETQ. CDR3 loop: CASKSGTGVFGYTF. In DNA, the CDR3 is TGCGCCAGCAAATCCGGGACAGGGGTGTTTGGCTACACCTTC.

Of note for this clonotype: A much larger clone lies a single base off, so this may be a read error. Lacking the conserved final phenylalanine or tryptophan, this CDR3 likely reflects a read error. V is TRBV28 and J is TRBJ2-7; 15 nucleotides match TRBD2. The length of the CDR3 is 19 residues. Germline CDR1 and CDR2: MDHEN and SYDVKM. The V and J ends lost 5 bases and 3 bases, in that order; junction bases with no gene match: 14. The CDR3 DNA reads as TGTGCCAGCAGTCCGGGACTAGCGGGAGGTCTCCCGCCGCACTACGAGCAGTACTCC. Residues: CASSPGLAGGLPPHYEQYS.

To note about this clonotype: A much larger clone lies one base from this, so it may be a read error. It is likely a read error, because the conserved phenylalanine at the end of the CDR3 is missing. This rearrangement joins TRBV27 to TRBJ2-7, with 7 bases that match TRBD2. J lost 6 bases, V lost 3 bases, and 11 bases had no gene match. This CDR3 spans 15 amino acids. Germline V lookup: CDR1 MNHEY, CDR2 SMNVEV (reference sequence). CDR3 DNA sequence: TGTGCCAGCAGTTTCGGTTCGGGAGGTACCTCCGAGCAGTACTGC. Its translation: CASSFGSGGTSEQYC.

The CDR3 loop is CASSEQGQSEQYF. In nucleotides, the CDR3 is TGTGCCAGCAGTGAACAGGGGCAGAGCGAGCAGTACTTC. V and J are TRBV6-1 and TRBJ2-7; possibly TRBD1 for D (6 bases). Germline values: CDR1 MNHNS, CDR2 SASEGT. Trimming pared 2 bases from V and 6 bases from J, leaving 11 bases between. The CDR3 extends over 13 amino acids.